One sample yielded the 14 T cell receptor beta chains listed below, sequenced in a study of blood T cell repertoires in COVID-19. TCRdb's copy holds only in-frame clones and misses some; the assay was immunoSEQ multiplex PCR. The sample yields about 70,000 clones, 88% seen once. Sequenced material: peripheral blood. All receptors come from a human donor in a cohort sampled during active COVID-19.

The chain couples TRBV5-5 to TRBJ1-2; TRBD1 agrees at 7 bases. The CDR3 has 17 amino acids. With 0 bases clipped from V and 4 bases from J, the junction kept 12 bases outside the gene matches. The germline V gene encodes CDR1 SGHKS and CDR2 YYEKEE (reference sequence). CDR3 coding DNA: TGTGCCAGCAGCTTGGTTCGCCCCAGGGGGAAAGCCTATGGCTACACCTTC. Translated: CASSLVRPRGKAYGYTF. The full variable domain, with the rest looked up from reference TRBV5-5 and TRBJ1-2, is DAGVTQSPTHLIKTRGQQVTLRCSPISGHKSVSWYQQVLGQGPQFIFQYYEKEERGRGNFPDRFSARQFPNYSSELNVNALLLGDSALYLCASSLVRPRGKAYGYTFGSGTRLTVV.

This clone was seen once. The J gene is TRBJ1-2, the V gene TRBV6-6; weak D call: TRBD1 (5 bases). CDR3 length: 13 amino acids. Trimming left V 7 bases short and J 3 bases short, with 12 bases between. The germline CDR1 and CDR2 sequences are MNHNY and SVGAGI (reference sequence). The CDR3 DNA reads TGTGCCAGCACCTCGGGGGGAGACTATGGCTACACCTTC. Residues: CASTSGGDYGYTF.

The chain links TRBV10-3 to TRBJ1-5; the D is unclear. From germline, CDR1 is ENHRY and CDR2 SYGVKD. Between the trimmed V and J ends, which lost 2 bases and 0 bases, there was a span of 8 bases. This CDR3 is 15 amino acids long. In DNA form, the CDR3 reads TGTGCCATCAGTGAGCCTAGTTATAGCAATCAGCCCCAGCATTTT. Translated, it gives CAISEPSYSNQPQHF.

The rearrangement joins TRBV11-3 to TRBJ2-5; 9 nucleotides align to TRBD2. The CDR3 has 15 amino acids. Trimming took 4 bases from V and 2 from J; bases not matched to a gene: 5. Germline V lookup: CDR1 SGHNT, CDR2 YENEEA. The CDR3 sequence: CASSSLSGSQETQYF. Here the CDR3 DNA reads TGTGCCAGCAGCTCGCTTAGCGGGAGTCAAGAGACCCAGTACTTC.

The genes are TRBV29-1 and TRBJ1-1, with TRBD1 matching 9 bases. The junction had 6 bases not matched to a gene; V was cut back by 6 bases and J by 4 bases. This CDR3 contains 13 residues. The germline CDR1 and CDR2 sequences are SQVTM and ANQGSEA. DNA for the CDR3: TGCAGCGTGAACAGGGGGCTCGCCACTGAAGCTTTCTTT. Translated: CSVNRGLATEAFF.

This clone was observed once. The CDR3 bases are TGTGCCAGCAGCACCGCCCAGAATGCGGGAGAGTACGAGCAGTACTTC. This gives the protein CASSTAQNAGEYEQYF. V gene TRBV6-2 or TRBV6-3 combines with J gene TRBJ2-7; 7 bases line up with TRBD2. This CDR3 is 16 amino acids long. J was trimmed by 4 bases and V by 6 bases; bases with no gene match: 15. Germline V gene data show CDR1 as MNHEY and CDR2 as SVGEGT.

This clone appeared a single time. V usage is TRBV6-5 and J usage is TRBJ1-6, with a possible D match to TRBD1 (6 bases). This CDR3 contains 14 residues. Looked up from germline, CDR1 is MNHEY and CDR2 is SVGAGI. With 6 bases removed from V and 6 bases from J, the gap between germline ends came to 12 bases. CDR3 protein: CASRRAGVNSPLHF. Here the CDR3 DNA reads TGTGCCAGCAGGCGGGCAGGGGTTAATTCACCCCTCCACTTT.

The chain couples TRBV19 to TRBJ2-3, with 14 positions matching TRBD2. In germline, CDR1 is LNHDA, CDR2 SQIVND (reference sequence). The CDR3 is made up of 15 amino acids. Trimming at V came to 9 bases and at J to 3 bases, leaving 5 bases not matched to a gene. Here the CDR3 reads CASTWTSGRTDTQYF. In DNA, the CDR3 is TGTGCCAGCACCTGGACTAGCGGGAGGACAGATACGCAGTATTTT.

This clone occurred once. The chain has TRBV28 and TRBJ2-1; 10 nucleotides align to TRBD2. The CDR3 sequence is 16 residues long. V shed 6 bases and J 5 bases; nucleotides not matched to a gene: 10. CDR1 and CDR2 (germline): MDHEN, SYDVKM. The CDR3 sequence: CASRPGLALGDNEQFF. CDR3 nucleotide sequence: TGTGCCAGCAGACCGGGACTAGCGCTGGGGGACAATGAGCAGTTCTTC.

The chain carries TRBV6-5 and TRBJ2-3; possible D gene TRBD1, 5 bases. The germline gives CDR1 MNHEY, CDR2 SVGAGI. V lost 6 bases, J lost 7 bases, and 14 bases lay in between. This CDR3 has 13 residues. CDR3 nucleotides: TGTGCCAGCAGACCCGATCGACAGTATACGCAGTATTTT. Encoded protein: CASRPDRQYTQYF.

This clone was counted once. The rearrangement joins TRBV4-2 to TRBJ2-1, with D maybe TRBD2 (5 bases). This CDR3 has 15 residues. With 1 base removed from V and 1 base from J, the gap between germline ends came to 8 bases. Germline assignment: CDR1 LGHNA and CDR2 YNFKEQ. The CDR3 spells CASSQVGVSYNEQFF. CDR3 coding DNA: TGTGCCAGCAGCCAAGTGGGAGTTTCCTACAATGAGCAGTTCTTC.

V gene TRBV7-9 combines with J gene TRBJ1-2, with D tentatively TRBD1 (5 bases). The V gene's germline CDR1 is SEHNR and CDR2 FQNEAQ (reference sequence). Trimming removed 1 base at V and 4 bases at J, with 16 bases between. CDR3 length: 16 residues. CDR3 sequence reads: CASSLDKGKAAYGYTF. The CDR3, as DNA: TGTGCCAGCAGCTTAGATAAGGGGAAGGCGGCCTATGGCTACACCTTC.

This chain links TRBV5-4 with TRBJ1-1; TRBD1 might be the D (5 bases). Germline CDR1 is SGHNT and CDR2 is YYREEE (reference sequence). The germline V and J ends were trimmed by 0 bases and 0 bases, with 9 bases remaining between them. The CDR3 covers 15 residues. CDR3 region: CASSLGQIMNTEAFF. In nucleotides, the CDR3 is TGTGCCAGCAGCTTGGGACAGATCATGAACACTGAAGCTTTCTTT.

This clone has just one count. CDR3 residues: CASSLSGVGWHF. The CDR3 DNA sequence: TGTGCCAGCAGTCTCTCCGGGGTTGGGTGGCATTTT. V gene TRBV2 combines with J gene TRBJ1-5; no firm D call. The CDR3 has 12 amino acids. Germline loops: CDR1 SNHLY, CDR2 FYNNEI. V lost 5 bases to trimming and J lost 15 bases, with 17 bases between them.